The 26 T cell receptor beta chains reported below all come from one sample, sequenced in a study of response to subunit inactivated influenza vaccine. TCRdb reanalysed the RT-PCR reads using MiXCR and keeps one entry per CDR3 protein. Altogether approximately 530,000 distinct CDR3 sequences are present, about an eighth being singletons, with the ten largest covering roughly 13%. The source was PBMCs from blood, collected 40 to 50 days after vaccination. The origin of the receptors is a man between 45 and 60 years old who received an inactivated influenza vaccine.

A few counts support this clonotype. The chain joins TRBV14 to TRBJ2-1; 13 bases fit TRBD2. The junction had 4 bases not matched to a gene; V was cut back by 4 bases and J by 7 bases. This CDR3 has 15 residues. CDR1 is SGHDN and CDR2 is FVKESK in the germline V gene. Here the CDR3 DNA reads TGTGCCAGCAGCCGACTAGCGGGAGGTGTAAATGAGCAGTTCTTC. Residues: CASSRLAGGVNEQFF.

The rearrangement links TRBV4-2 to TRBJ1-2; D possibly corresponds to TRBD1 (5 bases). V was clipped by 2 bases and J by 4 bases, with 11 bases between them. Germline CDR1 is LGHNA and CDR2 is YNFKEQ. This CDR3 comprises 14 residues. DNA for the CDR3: TGTGCCAGCAGCCAATCTTTCCAGGGCTATGGCTACACCTTC. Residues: CASSQSFQGYGYTF.

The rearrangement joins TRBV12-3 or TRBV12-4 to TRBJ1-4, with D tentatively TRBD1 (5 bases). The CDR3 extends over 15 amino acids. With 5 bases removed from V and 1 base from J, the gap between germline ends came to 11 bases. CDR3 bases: TGTGCCAGCAGTCCCACCAGGGTAACTAATGAAAAACTGTTTTTT. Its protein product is CASSPTRVTNEKLFF.

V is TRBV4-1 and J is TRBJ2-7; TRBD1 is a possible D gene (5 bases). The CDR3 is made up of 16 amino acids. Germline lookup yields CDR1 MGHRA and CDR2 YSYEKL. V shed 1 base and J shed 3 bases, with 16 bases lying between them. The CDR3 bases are TGCGCCAGCAGCCAAGGTCAGGGCAGGTTTTACTACGAGCAGTACTTC. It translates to CASSQGQGRFYYEQYF.

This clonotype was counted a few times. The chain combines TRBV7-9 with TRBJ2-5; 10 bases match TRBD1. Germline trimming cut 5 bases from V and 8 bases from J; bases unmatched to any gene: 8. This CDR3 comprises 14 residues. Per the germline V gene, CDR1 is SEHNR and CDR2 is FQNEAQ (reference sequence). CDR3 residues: CASSEGQGYYTQYF. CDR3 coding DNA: TGTGCCAGCAGCGAGGGACAGGGGTACTATACCCAGTACTTC.

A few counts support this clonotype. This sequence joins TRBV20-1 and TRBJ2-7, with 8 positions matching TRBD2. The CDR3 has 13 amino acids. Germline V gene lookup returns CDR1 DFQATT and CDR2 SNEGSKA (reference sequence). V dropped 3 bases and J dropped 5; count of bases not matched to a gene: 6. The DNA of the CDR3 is TGCAGTGCTAGCATCCGGGGGGGCGACGAGCAGTACTTC. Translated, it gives CSASIRGGDEQYF.

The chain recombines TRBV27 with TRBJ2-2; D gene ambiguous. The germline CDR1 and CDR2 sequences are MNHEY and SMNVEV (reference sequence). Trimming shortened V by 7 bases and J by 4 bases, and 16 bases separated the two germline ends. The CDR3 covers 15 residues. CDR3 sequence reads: CASTTFLAGTGELFF. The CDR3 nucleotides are TGTGCCAGCACCACCTTTTTAGCCGGCACCGGGGAGCTGTTTTTT.

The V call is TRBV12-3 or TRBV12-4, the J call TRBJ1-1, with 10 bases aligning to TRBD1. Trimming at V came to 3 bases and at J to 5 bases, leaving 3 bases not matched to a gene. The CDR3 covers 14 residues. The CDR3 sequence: CASSFWTGGTEAFF. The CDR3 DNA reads TGTGCCAGCAGTTTCTGGACAGGGGGGACTGAAGCTTTCTTT.

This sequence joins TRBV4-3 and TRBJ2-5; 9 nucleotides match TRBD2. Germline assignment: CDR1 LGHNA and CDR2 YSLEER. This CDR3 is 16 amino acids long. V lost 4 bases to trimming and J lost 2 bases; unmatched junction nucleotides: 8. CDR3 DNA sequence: TGCGCCAGCAGCCCGGAGCGGGGGGCCTTACAAGAGACCCAGTACTTC. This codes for CASSPERGALQETQYF.

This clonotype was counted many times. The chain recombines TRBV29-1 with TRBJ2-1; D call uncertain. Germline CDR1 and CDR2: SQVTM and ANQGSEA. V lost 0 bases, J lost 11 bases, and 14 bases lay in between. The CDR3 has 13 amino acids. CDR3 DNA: TGCAGCGTTGAAGATTTGTCCCGACCAAAGCAGTTCTTC. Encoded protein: CSVEDLSRPKQFF.

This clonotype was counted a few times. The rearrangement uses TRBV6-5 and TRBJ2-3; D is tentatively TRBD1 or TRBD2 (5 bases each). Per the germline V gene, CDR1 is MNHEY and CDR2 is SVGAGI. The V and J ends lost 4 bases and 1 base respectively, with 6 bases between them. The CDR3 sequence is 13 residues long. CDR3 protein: CASSWDGTDTQYF. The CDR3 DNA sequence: TGTGCCAGCAGTTGGGACGGCACAGATACGCAGTATTTT.

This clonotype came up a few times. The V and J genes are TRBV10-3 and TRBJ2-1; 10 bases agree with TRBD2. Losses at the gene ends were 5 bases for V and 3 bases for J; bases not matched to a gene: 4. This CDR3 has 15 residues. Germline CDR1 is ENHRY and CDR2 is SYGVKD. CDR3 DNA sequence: TGTGCCATCAGTATAAGCGGGGGGGACTACAATGAGCAGTTCTTC. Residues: CAISISGGDYNEQFF.

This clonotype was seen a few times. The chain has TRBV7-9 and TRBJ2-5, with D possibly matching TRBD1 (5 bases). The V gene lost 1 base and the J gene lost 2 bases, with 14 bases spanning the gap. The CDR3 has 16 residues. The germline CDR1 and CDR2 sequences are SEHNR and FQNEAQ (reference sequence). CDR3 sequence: CASSLVSIGEQETQYF. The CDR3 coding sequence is TGTGCCAGCAGCTTAGTTTCGATAGGGGAACAAGAGACCCAGTACTTC. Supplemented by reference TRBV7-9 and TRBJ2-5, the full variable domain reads DTGVSQNPRHKITKRGQNVTFRCDPISEHNRLYWYRQTLGQGPEFLTYFQNEAQLEKSRLLSDRFSAERPKGSFSTLEIQRTEQGDSAMYLCASSLVSIGEQETQYFGPGTRLLVL.

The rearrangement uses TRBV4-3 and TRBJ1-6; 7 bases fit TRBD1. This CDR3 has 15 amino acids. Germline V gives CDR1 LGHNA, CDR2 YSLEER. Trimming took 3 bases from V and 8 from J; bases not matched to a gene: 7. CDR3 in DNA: TGCGCCAGCAGCCAGGTGCCAGGGGGTGATTCACCCCTCCACTTT. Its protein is CASSQVPGGDSPLHF.

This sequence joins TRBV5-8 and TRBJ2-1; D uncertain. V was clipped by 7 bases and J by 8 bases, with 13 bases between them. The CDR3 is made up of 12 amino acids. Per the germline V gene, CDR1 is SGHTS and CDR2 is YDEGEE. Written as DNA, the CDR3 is TGTGCCAGCGGCCCTGCCAGCTATGAGCAGTTCTTC. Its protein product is CASGPASYEQFF. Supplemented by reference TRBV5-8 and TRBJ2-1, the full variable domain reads EAGVTQSPTHLIKTRGQQATLRCSPISGHTSVYWYQQALGLGLQFLLWYDEGEERNRGNFPPRFSGRQFPNYSSELNVNALELEDSALYLCASGPASYEQFFGPGTRLTVL.

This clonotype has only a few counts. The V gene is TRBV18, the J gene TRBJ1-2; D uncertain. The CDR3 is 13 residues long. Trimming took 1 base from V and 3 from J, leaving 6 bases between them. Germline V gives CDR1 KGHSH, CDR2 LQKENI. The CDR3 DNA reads TGTGCCAGCTCACCACAGGACTACTATGGCTACACCTTC. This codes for CASSPQDYYGYTF.

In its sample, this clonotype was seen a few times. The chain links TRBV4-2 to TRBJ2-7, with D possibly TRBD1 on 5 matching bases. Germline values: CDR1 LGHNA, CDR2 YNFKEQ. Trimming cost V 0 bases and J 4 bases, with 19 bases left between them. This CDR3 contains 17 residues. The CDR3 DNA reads TGTGCCAGCAGCCAAGATTTAGGGGCAGGGCCGGGTTACGAGCAGTACTTC. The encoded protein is CASSQDLGAGPGYEQYF.

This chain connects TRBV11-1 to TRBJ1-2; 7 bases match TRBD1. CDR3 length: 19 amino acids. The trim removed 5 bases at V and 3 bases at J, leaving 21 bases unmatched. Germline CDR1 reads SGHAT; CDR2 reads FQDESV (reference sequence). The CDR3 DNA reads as TGTGCCAGCAGCCCCTTTCCGGGGACAGACGGACACCACTACTATGGCTACACCTTC. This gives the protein CASSPFPGTDGHHYYGYTF.

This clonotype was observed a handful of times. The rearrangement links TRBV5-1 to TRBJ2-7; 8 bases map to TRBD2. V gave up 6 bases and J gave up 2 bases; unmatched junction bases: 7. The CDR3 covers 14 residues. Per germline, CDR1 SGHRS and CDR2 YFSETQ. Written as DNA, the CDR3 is TGCGCCAGCAATCCGGGGGGGGGTACCTACGAGCAGTACTTC. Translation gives CASNPGGGTYEQYF.

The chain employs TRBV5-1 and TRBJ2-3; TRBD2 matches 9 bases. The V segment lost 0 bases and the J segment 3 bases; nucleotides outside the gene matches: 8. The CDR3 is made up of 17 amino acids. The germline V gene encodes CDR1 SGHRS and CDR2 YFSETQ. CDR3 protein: CASSLEPAGGGTDTQYF. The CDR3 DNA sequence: TGCGCCAGCAGCTTGGAACCGGCGGGAGGGGGGACAGATACGCAGTATTTT. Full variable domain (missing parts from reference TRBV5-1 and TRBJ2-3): KAGVTQTPRYLIKTRGQQVTLSCSPISGHRSVSWYQQTPGQGLQFLFEYFSETQRNKGNFPGRFSGRQFSNSRSEMNVSTLELGDSALYLCASSLEPAGGGTDTQYFGPGTRLTVL.

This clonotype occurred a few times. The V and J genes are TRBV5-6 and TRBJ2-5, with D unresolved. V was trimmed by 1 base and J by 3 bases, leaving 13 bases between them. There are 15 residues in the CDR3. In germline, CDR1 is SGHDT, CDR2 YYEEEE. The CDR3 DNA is TGTGCCAGCAGCTTGATCGGGCAGCCTAAAGAGACCCAGTACTTC. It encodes CASSLIGQPKETQYF.

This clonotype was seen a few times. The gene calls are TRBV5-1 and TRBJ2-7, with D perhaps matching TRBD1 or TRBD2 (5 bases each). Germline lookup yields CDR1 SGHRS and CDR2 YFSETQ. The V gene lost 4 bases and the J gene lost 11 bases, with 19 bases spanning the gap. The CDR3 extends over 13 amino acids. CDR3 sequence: CASSTGTGRKEYF. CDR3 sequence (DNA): TGCGCCAGCAGCACGGGGACGGGTCGGAAAGAGTACTTC.

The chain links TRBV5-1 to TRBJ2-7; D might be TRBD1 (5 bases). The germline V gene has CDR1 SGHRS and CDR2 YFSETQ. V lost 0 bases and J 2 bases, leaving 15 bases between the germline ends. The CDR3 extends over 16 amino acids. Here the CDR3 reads CASSLDLGLTAYEQYF. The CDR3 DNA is TGCGCCAGCAGCTTGGATTTAGGTCTGACAGCCTACGAGCAGTACTTC.

CDR3 DNA: TGTGCCAGCAGCGCTGCCGGGACGGCAAGCTACGAGCAGTACTTC. Protein: CASSAAGTASYEQYF. This chain links TRBV9 with TRBJ2-7; D is tentatively TRBD1 or TRBD2 (5 bases each). Germline loops: CDR1 SGDLS, CDR2 YYNGEE. V shed 3 bases and J shed 3 bases, with 16 bases lying between them. This CDR3 has 15 amino acids.

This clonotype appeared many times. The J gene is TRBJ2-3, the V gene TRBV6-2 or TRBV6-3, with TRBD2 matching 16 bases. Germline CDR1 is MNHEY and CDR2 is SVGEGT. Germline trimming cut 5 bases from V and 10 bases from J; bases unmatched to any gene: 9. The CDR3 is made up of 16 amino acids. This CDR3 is CASSNPGTSGRVAQYF. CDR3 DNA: TGTGCCAGCAGTAACCCCGGGACTAGCGGGAGGGTCGCGCAGTATTTT.

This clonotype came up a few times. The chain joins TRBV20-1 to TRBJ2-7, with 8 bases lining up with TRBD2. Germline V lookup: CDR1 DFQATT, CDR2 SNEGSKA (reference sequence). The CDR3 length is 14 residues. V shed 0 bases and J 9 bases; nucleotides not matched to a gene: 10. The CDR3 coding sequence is TGCAGTGCTAGAGATTATGGAGCGGGAGCCCCGCAGTACTTC. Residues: CSARDYGAGAPQYF.